These 28 T cell receptor beta chains were all obtained from the same sample, sequenced in a study of blood T cell repertoires in COVID-19. This table comes from immunoSEQ multiplex PCR, and its TCRdb copy is limited to in-frame clones, with some not included. The table shows roughly 150,000 clones, with under 80% occurring only once. The sequenced sample consisted of peripheral blood. The source of these receptors is a man aged 65 to 79 with acute or convalescent COVID-19.

In this sample, this clone turned up a few times. CDR3: CASSVDSQGALNEKLFF. In DNA, the CDR3 is TGTGCCAGCAGCGTAGACTCACAGGGCGCACTTAATGAAAAACTGTTTTTT. The J gene is TRBJ1-4, the V gene TRBV9, with D possibly matching TRBD1 (6 bases). Germline assignment: CDR1 SGDLS and CDR2 YYNGEE. V was pared by 0 bases and J by 4 bases, with 16 bases between. The CDR3 length is 17 residues.

J is TRBJ2-3 and V is TRBV28; 11 bases fit TRBD2. CDR1 and CDR2 (germline): MDHEN, SYDVKM. The ends lost 9 bases at V and 4 bases at J; junction bases unmatched: 15. This CDR3 has 17 amino acids. The CDR3 is CASRIPSLAGDADTQYF. The DNA for the CDR3 is TGTGCCAGTAGGATCCCTTCACTAGCGGGAGACGCAGATACGCAGTATTTT.

The chain is built from TRBV5-6 and TRBJ1-2; 7 bases align to TRBD1. Unmatched junction bases numbered 4, after V lost 4 bases and J lost 4 bases. CDR1 is SGHDT and CDR2 is YYEEEE in the germline V gene. The CDR3 has 13 amino acids. CDR3 protein: CASSDGTVYGYTF. DNA for the CDR3: TGTGCCAGCAGCGACGGGACAGTCTATGGCTACACCTTC.

This sequence joins TRBV11-1 and TRBJ2-7; possible D gene TRBD1, 6 bases. This CDR3 region has 14 residues. The germline gives CDR1 SGHAT, CDR2 FQDESV (reference sequence). V lost 5 bases to trimming and J lost 4 bases, with 15 bases between them. The CDR3 DNA reads as TGTGCCAGCAGCCGGGGCCCAGGGGAATACGAGCAGTACTTC. Residues: CASSRGPGEYEQYF.

The chain carries TRBV18 and TRBJ1-4; a weak D match, TRBD1 (6 bases). Germline CDR1 is KGHSH and CDR2 is LQKENI. V was pared by 6 bases and J by 1 base, with 12 bases between. CDR3 size: 15 residues. The CDR3 DNA follows: TGTGCCAGCTCGCCAAAGACAGGAACTAATGAAAAACTGTTTTTT. Translated: CASSPKTGTNEKLFF.

The chain has TRBV12-3 or TRBV12-4 and TRBJ1-5; D is uncertain. This CDR3 is built from 13 residues. The V gene lost 3 bases and the J gene lost 6 bases, with 9 bases spanning the gap. CDR3 sequence reads: CASSLSRSQPQHF. The CDR3 DNA is TGTGCCAGCAGTTTGAGTAGAAGTCAGCCCCAGCATTTT.

The gene calls are TRBV7-9 and TRBJ2-1, with 7 nucleotides matching TRBD1. Germline V gives CDR1 SEHNR, CDR2 FQNEAQ (reference sequence). This CDR3 has 17 residues. Trimming at V came to 5 bases and at J to 0 bases, leaving 10 bases not matched to a gene. DNA of the CDR3: TGTGCCAGCAGCAACTACAGGGGCTCGAGCTCCTACAATGAGCAGTTCTTC. Amino acids: CASSNYRGSSSYNEQFF. Full variable domain (remainder filled in from reference TRBV7-9 and TRBJ2-1): DTGVSQNPRHKITKRGQNVTFRCDPISEHNRLYWYRQTLGQGPEFLTYFQNEAQLEKSRLLSDRFSAERPKGSFSTLEIQRTEQGDSAMYLCASSNYRGSSSYNEQFFGPGTRLTVL.

The gene calls are TRBV5-4 and TRBJ1-2; the match to TRBD1 covers 8 bases. With 1 base clipped from V and 3 bases from J, the junction kept 5 bases outside the gene matches. Germline V lookup: CDR1 SGHNT, CDR2 YYREEE (reference sequence). The CDR3 sequence is 15 residues long. CDR3 region: CASSLPPGGDYGYTF. CDR3 DNA sequence: TGTGCCAGCAGCTTGCCCCCAGGGGGCGACTATGGCTACACCTTC.

V and J are TRBV19 and TRBJ2-5, with 9 bases that match TRBD1. J lost 7 bases, V lost 5 bases, and 5 bases had no gene match. This CDR3 has 13 amino acids. Germline-derived CDR1 and CDR2 are LNHDA and SQIVND (reference sequence). The CDR3 loop reads CASSVQGAGTQYF. DNA for the CDR3: TGTGCCAGTAGTGTACAGGGGGCAGGGACCCAGTACTTC.

This clone was detected only a few times. This chain connects TRBV29-1 to TRBJ1-2; TRBD1 agrees at 9 bases. The V segment lost 1 base and the J segment 3 bases; nucleotides outside the gene matches: 3. This CDR3 spans 14 amino acids. The germline gives CDR1 SQVTM, CDR2 ANQGSEA. CDR3 sequence reads: CSVEGWTGDYGYTF. The CDR3 DNA sequence: TGCAGCGTTGAAGGTTGGACAGGGGACTATGGCTACACCTTC.

The chain carries TRBV4-1 and TRBJ1-4; 8 nucleotides line up with TRBD1. The CDR3 has 17 residues. V lost 3 bases to trimming and J lost 0 bases; unmatched junction nucleotides: 6. Germline values: CDR1 MGHRA, CDR2 YSYEKL. CDR3 residues: CASSQGQATSTNEKLFF. CDR3 nucleotides: TGCGCCAGCAGCCAGGGACAGGCGACCTCAACTAATGAAAAACTGTTTTTT.

The V call is TRBV7-9, the J call TRBJ2-3; no reliable D call. The length of the CDR3 is 12 residues. From germline, CDR1 is SEHNR and CDR2 FQNEAQ (reference sequence). V was pared by 2 bases and J by 3 bases, with 3 bases between. The CDR3 sequence: CASSLQTDTQYF. The CDR3, as DNA: TGTGCCAGCAGCTTACAAACAGATACGCAGTATTTT. The complete variable domain, with remaining parts taken from reference TRBV7-9 and TRBJ2-3, reads DTGVSQNPRHKITKRGQNVTFRCDPISEHNRLYWYRQTLGQGPEFLTYFQNEAQLEKSRLLSDRFSAERPKGSFSTLEIQRTEQGDSAMYLCASSLQTDTQYFGPGTRLTVL.

The chain employs TRBV7-3 and TRBJ2-1; 9 bases are shared with TRBD2. After removal of 4 bases from V and 4 bases from J, the junction contained 2 bases not matched to a gene. The CDR3 loop spans 14 amino acids. Germline CDR1 is SGHTA and CDR2 is FQGTGA. The CDR3 sequence is CASSSTSGYNEQFF. CDR3 nucleotides: TGTGCCAGCAGCTCGACTAGCGGATACAATGAGCAGTTCTTC.

This clone appeared a single time. This chain connects TRBV7-2 to TRBJ1-5, with no clear D. The CDR3 sequence is 16 residues long. Trimming took off 1 base at V and 3 bases at J, with 13 bases between the two ends. Germline V gene sequence: CDR1 SGHTA, CDR2 FQGNSA. The CDR3 loop reads CASSLGIAPTNQPQHF. CDR3 bases: TGTGCCAGCAGCTTAGGTATAGCACCGACCAATCAGCCCCAGCATTTT.

This sequence joins TRBV5-6 and TRBJ2-3; D gene ambiguous. Germline loops: CDR1 SGHDT, CDR2 YYEEEE. This CDR3 contains 12 residues. Trimming cost V 2 bases and J 3 bases, with 4 bases left between them. The CDR3 DNA reads as TGTGCCAGCAGCTTCGGGACAGATACGCAGTATTTT. It yields the protein CASSFGTDTQYF.

This chain joins TRBV5-8 and TRBJ2-7; weak D call: TRBD1 (5 bases). CDR1 and CDR2 from the germline V gene are SGHTS and YDEGEE. The CDR3 covers 14 residues. With 4 bases removed from V and 0 bases from J, the gap between germline ends came to 11 bases. The CDR3 here is CASSGSDSSYEQYF. Written as DNA, the CDR3 is TGTGCCAGCAGCGGCTCAGACAGCTCCTACGAGCAGTACTTC.

The chain employs TRBV18 and TRBJ1-6; D unresolved. The CDR3 covers 15 residues. Germline CDR1 and CDR2: KGHSH and LQKENI. V lost 6 bases to trimming and J lost 2 bases, with 11 bases between them. CDR3 loop: CASSPAHPYNSPLHF. The CDR3, as DNA: TGTGCCAGCTCCCCTGCACATCCCTATAATTCACCCCTCCACTTT.

The rearrangement uses TRBV18 and TRBJ2-2, with D perhaps matching TRBD2 (7 bases). The V end was cut by 8 bases, the J end by 3 bases, with 19 bases between. CDR1 KGHSH and CDR2 LQKENI come from the germline V gene. This CDR3 is built from 16 residues. The CDR3 protein is CASPKPGGLDTGELFF. The CDR3 DNA reads as TGTGCCAGCCCAAAGCCCGGGGGGCTCGACACCGGGGAGCTGTTTTTT.

This clone has a handful of counts. This specimen includes other DNA sequences encoding the same CDR3. This chain uses TRBV28 with TRBJ1-6; TRBD1 aligns across 8 bases. Germline assignment: CDR1 MDHEN and CDR2 SYDVKM. This CDR3 region has 14 residues. With V trimmed by 4 bases and J by 7 bases, 3 bases remained unmatched. The CDR3 sequence: CASSSGQENSPLHF. CDR3 DNA sequence: TGTGCCAGCAGTTCGGGACAGGAGAATTCACCCCTCCACTTT.

The rearrangement uses TRBV5-4 and TRBJ2-5; TRBD2 matches at 15 bases. Germline-derived CDR1 and CDR2 are SGHNT and YYREEE (reference sequence). The CDR3 totals 15 residues. V lost 4 bases, J lost 2 bases, and 0 bases stayed unmatched. DNA of the CDR3: TGTGCCAGCAGCGGGACTAGCGGGAGGCAAGAGACCCAGTACTTC. The encoded protein is CASSGTSGRQETQYF.

The table lists this clone with a few counts. The rearrangement uses TRBV5-1 and TRBJ2-2; a weak D match, TRBD2 (5 bases). The V end lost 5 bases, the J end lost 1 base, and 18 bases lay between the germline ends. Germline CDR1 and CDR2: SGHRS and YFSETQ. This CDR3 spans 17 amino acids. CDR3 region: CASRPRSGRENTGELFF. In DNA form, the CDR3 reads TGCGCCAGCAGACCTAGAAGCGGAAGGGAGAACACCGGGGAGCTGTTTTTT. Together with reference TRBV5-1 and TRBJ2-2, the CDR3 gives the full variable domain: KAGVTQTPRYLIKTRGQQVTLSCSPISGHRSVSWYQQTPGQGLQFLFEYFSETQRNKGNFPGRFSGRQFSNSRSEMNVSTLELGDSALYLCASRPRSGRENTGELFFGEGSRLTVL.

This clone was counted only a few times. The genes are TRBV24-1 and TRBJ2-1; TRBD2 is a possible D gene (6 bases). Germline CDR1 and CDR2: KGHDR and SFDVKD. The V end lost 2 bases, the J end lost 4 bases, and 14 bases lay between the germline ends. The CDR3 sequence is 16 residues long. Here the CDR3 reads CATSDSAGSAYNEQFF. The CDR3, as DNA: TGTGCCACCAGTGATTCGGCCGGGAGCGCATACAATGAGCAGTTCTTC.

The rearrangement uses TRBV9 and TRBJ2-5, with TRBD2 matching over 8 bases. V lost 4 bases and J lost 2; bases outside the gene matches: 10. This CDR3 has 16 amino acids. Germline assignment: CDR1 SGDLS and CDR2 YYNGEE. The CDR3 loop is CASSLSPAGVQETQYF. CDR3 DNA sequence: TGTGCCAGCAGCCTTAGCCCAGCGGGAGTTCAAGAGACCCAGTACTTC.

The chain employs TRBV24-1 and TRBJ2-1; perhaps TRBD2 as D (7 bases). The CDR3 has 13 amino acids. In germline, CDR1 is KGHDR, CDR2 SFDVKD. V was shortened by 10 bases and J by 9 bases, with 18 bases between the two germline ends. CDR3 DNA: TGTGCCACAGCTGCGGGGGCCTTGCTTGAGCAGTTCTTC. Amino acids: CATAAGALLEQFF.

This chain uses TRBV7-9 with TRBJ1-2; TRBD1 agrees at 9 bases. Germline-derived CDR1 and CDR2 are SEHNR and FQNEAQ (reference sequence). The V gene end was trimmed by 6 bases and the J gene end by 0 bases; junction bases not matched to a gene: 8. CDR3 length: 16 amino acids. The CDR3 nucleotides read TGTGCCAGCAGTTCTACAGGGGGCGAAGCTAACTATGGCTACACCTTC. This codes for CASSSTGGEANYGYTF.

The rearrangement joins TRBV19 to TRBJ2-2; 8 positions match TRBD1. Per germline, CDR1 LNHDA and CDR2 SQIVND (reference sequence). CDR3 size: 15 residues. Trimming cost V 4 bases and J 0 bases; bases outside gene matches: 1. The CDR3 is CASSTGGSNTGELFF. CDR3 DNA: TGTGCCAGTAGTACAGGGGGCTCGAACACCGGGGAGCTGTTTTTT.

The chain links TRBV5-6 to TRBJ1-4; no reliable D call. V lost 0 bases to trimming and J lost 1 base, with 7 bases between them. Germline V CDR1 and CDR2: SGHDT, YYEEEE. The CDR3 has 15 amino acids. CDR3 nucleotides: TGTGCCAGCAGCTTGGGGGCGAGAACTAATGAAAAACTGTTTTTT. This codes for CASSLGARTNEKLFF. Supplemented by reference TRBV5-6 and TRBJ1-4, the full variable domain reads DAGVTQSPTHLIKTRGQQVTLRCSPKSGHDTVSWYQQALGQGPQFIFQYYEEEERQRGNFPDRFSGHQFPNYSSELNVNALLLGDSALYLCASSLGARTNEKLFFGSGTQLSVL.

The chain links TRBV7-2 to TRBJ1-1, with 9 positions matching TRBD1. Trimming cost V 7 bases and J 2 bases; bases outside gene matches: 8. The germline gives CDR1 SGHTA, CDR2 FQGNSA. The CDR3 loop spans 15 amino acids. CDR3 in amino acids: CASNRQGDYNTEAFF. In DNA, the CDR3 is TGTGCCAGCAACCGACAGGGGGATTACAACACTGAAGCTTTCTTT.